This TCR beta chain was found in a study of T cells in Graves' hyperthyroidism and ophthalmopathy. There were TCR beta CDR3 regions amplified from RNA transcripts. Using the HTBI primer set, a first-round RT-PCR was run on the TCR CDR3. TCRdb recomputed calls from the multiplex PCR reads with MiXCR, one row per CDR3 protein. The sample yields 190,000 or so distinct CDR3 sequences, around 19% seen once. This clonotype was detected many times. The TCR originated in a man aged 40-49 years with Graves' hyperthyroidism. The source material was blood.

This CDR3 reads CASSLRGVGFEQFF. In DNA, the CDR3 is TGTGCCAGCAGCTTAAGGGGGGTGGGGTTTGAGCAGTTCTTC. This chain connects TRBV7-3 to TRBJ2-1, with TRBD2 as a possible D gene (6 bases). The CDR3 has 14 amino acids. With 1 base removed from V and 9 bases from J, the gap between germline ends came to 13 bases. Germline V gives CDR1 SGHTA, CDR2 FQGTGA.